Below, 21 T cell receptor beta chains from the same sample are listed, as sequenced in a study of blood T cells in healthy people across ages. A second roughly 7 to 11 cycle PCR used barcoded and J-beta primers. TCRdb itself ran the 5' RACE reads through MiXCR, one entry per CDR3 protein. The table lists around 1,700,000 distinct CDR3 sequences, roughly 27% of them singletons, with roughly 8% in the top ten. Sequences were obtained from blood. The receptors here all came from a woman aged 30 to 39 in good health.

Points on this clonotype: A read error may be the cause here, since a much bigger clone is one base away. CDR3 residues: CSVEERRGNYNEQYF. CDR3 DNA sequence: TGCAGCGTTGAAGAGAGGAGGGGCAACTACAATGAGCAGTACTTC. The chain joins TRBV29-1 to TRBJ2-1, with TRBD2 as a possible D gene (6 bases). The closer fit of TRBJ2-7 to the DNA end suggests the J call may be wrong. CDR3 size: 15 residues. Germline lookup yields CDR1 SQVTM and CDR2 ANQGSEA.

V and J are TRBV12-3 or TRBV12-4 and TRBJ1-1; D gene uncertain. CDR3 length: 10 amino acids. Trimming cost V 6 bases and J 7 bases, with 6 bases left between them. CDR3 protein: CASSLIEAFF. The CDR3 DNA follows: TGTGCCAGCAGCCTTATTGAAGCTTTCTTT.

This clonotype was detected a few times. Written as DNA, the CDR3 is TGCGCCAGCAGGGGAGGGACAGGGGAGTCTGGGGCCAACGTCCTGACTTTC. It encodes CASRGGTGESGANVLTF. The chain links TRBV5-1 to TRBJ2-6; 10 positions agree with TRBD1. CDR1 is SGHRS, CDR2 YFSETQ, per germline. V was pared by 5 bases and J by 1 base, with 6 bases of the junction left unmatched. The CDR3 runs to 17 residues.

This clonotype was picked up a small number of times. This chain links TRBV29-1 with TRBJ1-4; TRBD1 aligns across 9 bases. With 6 bases clipped from V and 0 bases from J, the junction kept 8 bases outside the gene matches. The CDR3 runs 16 residues. Germline lookup yields CDR1 SQVTM and CDR2 ANQGSEA. The chain's CDR3 is CSVMGTGTTTNEKLFF. CDR3 bases: TGCAGCGTGATGGGGACAGGGACCACAACTAATGAAAAACTGTTTTTT.

The gene calls are TRBV20-1 and TRBJ1-1, with D possibly TRBD1 on 6 matching bases. The ends were cut back, 0 bases at V and 11 bases at J, with 16 bases in the middle. This CDR3 contains 13 residues. Per the germline V gene, CDR1 is DFQATT and CDR2 is SNEGSKA (reference sequence). The CDR3 region has the DNA TGCAGTGCTAGAGAACCGGGGGCGCCGGGGGCTTTCTTT. Protein product: CSAREPGAPGAFF.

A remark on this clonotype: Germline is not matched at one junction end, which may reflect a read error. J is TRBJ1-1 and V is TRBV27, with D hard to call. The CDR3 has 13 amino acids. Germline CDR1 is MNHEY and CDR2 is SMNVEV (reference sequence). The CDR3 nucleotides are TGCGCCAGCAGTTTATTCGGGGTCAATGAAGCTTTCTTT. Encoded protein: CASSLFGVNEAFF.

This clonotype was observed a handful of times. The J gene is TRBJ2-3, the V gene TRBV6-2 or TRBV6-3; D remains unclear. CDR1 and CDR2 (germline): MNHEY, SVGEGT. Trimming stripped 0 bases from V and 2 bases from J, with 9 bases between. The CDR3 covers 15 residues. The CDR3: CASSYSARFTDTQYF. DNA for the CDR3: TGTGCCAGCAGTTACTCCGCCAGATTCACAGATACGCAGTATTTT.

This chain links TRBV7-2 with TRBJ2-1, with 7 bases fitting TRBD1. Germline CDR1 and CDR2: SGHTA and FQGNSA. This CDR3 region has 14 residues. Trimming cost V 5 bases and J 8 bases; bases outside gene matches: 9. CDR3 amino acids: CASSPRQGLYEQFF. The DNA of the CDR3 is TGTGCCAGCAGCCCCCGACAGGGCTTATATGAGCAGTTCTTC.

Only a few counts were recorded for this clonotype. This chain uses TRBV7-2 with TRBJ2-5; tentative D call: TRBD1 (6 bases). Germline assignment: CDR1 SGHTA and CDR2 FQGNSA. The CDR3 sequence is 16 residues long. V was cut by 1 base and J by 2 bases, with 14 bases left in between. The CDR3 bases are TGTGCCAGCAGCTTAGGAAGTTGGGGGACACAAGAGACCCAGTACTTC. Translated, it gives CASSLGSWGTQETQYF.

This clonotype was counted only a few times. The gene calls are TRBV5-1 and TRBJ2-7; a possible D gene is TRBD2 (5 bases). With 7 bases removed from V and 0 bases from J, the gap between germline ends came to 17 bases. Per the germline V gene, CDR1 is SGHRS and CDR2 is YFSETQ. This CDR3 is built from 15 residues. CDR3 bases: TGCGCCAGCGCTCAGCGTGACTACAGCTCCTACGAGCAGTACTTC. Its protein is CASAQRDYSSYEQYF.

The gene calls are TRBV4-3 and TRBJ2-3, with D possibly TRBD1 on 5 matching bases. V lost 0 bases and J lost 4, with 23 bases in between. Germline V gene sequence: CDR1 LGHNA, CDR2 YSLEER. CDR3 length: 19 residues. In DNA form, the CDR3 reads TGCGCCAGCAGCCAAGAGGGGTGGGAAGGGGCTCGAGGACCAGATACGCAGTATTTT. This translates into CASSQEGWEGARGPDTQYF.

The chain links TRBV12-3 or TRBV12-4 to TRBJ2-1; 11 nucleotides align to TRBD2. The ends lost 6 bases at V and 4 bases at J; junction bases unmatched: 5. The CDR3 loop spans 15 amino acids. CDR3 sequence reads: CASRISGGVYNEQFF. CDR3 coding DNA: TGTGCCAGCAGGATTAGCGGGGGGGTATACAATGAGCAGTTCTTC.

This chain uses TRBV25-1 with TRBJ1-2; D is unresolved. Germline V gives CDR1 MGHDK, CDR2 SYGVNS. Deletions cut 9 bases from V and 3 bases from J, with 11 bases between. CDR3 length: 12 residues. The CDR3 nucleotides read TGTGCCAGAAAGATTTTGGACTATGGCTACACCTTC. As protein: CARKILDYGYTF.

This clonotype occurred many times. The chain combines TRBV4-3 with TRBJ2-1; no clear D. The V gene lost 1 base and the J gene lost 2 bases, with 9 bases spanning the gap. There are 15 residues in the CDR3. CDR1 LGHNA and CDR2 YSLEER come from the germline V gene. The CDR3 DNA is TGCGCCAGCAGCCAAGTTGGGCTAGCCTACAATGAGCAGTTCTTC. Protein sequence: CASSQVGLAYNEQFF.

This clonotype was detected only a few times. The J gene is TRBJ2-6, the V gene TRBV12-3 or TRBV12-4; either TRBD1 or TRBD2 may supply D (5 bases each). This CDR3 comprises 16 residues. Trimming stripped 6 bases from V and 0 bases from J, with 12 bases between. CDR3 DNA: TGTGCCAGCAGAGGGACCGTTTACTCTGGGGCCAACGTCCTGACTTTC. Translated: CASRGTVYSGANVLTF.

A few counts support this clonotype. This chain connects TRBV28 to TRBJ1-5, with D possibly being TRBD1 (5 bases). V lost 7 bases to trimming and J lost 6 bases, with 10 bases between them. The CDR3 contains 12 residues. CDR1 MDHEN and CDR2 SYDVKM come from the germline V gene. CDR3 sequence: CASISGGQPQHF. CDR3 nucleotide sequence: TGTGCCAGCATTTCCGGGGGTCAGCCCCAGCATTTT.

This clonotype was seen a few times. The J gene is TRBJ2-3, the V gene TRBV18; a weak D match, TRBD1 (5 bases). V was clipped by 2 bases and J by 8 bases, with 26 bases between them. CDR3 length: 18 residues. Germline CDR1 is KGHSH and CDR2 is LQKENI. The CDR3 loop is CASSPSEAGTRPRGTQYF. CDR3 DNA: TGTGCCAGCTCACCATCCGAGGCTGGTACAAGGCCAAGGGGTACGCAGTATTTT.

This clonotype was seen at least ten times. The chain has TRBV29-1 and TRBJ2-1, with 11 bases aligning to TRBD2. This CDR3 region has 14 residues. The ends lost 7 bases at V and 4 bases at J; junction bases unmatched: 6. Germline CDR1 and CDR2: SQVTM and ANQGSEA. The CDR3 here is CSAVTSGMYNEQFF. In nucleotides, the CDR3 is TGCAGCGCGGTGACTAGCGGGATGTACAATGAGCAGTTCTTC.

The chain links TRBV7-2 to TRBJ2-6; the D gene could be TRBD1 or TRBD2 (5 bases each). Looked up from germline, CDR1 is SGHTA and CDR2 is FQGNSA. This CDR3 is 17 amino acids long. V gave up 1 base and J gave up 4 bases, with 14 bases separating them. The CDR3 nucleotides are TGTGCCAGCAGCTTAGGCCCTCGAGGGGCCGGGGCCAACGTCCTGACTTTC. This codes for CASSLGPRGAGANVLTF.

This clonotype was observed a handful of times. V is TRBV21-1 and J is TRBJ2-7; the table gives TRBD1 as D, unverified against the DNA. TRBV21-1 is recorded as a pseudogene. This CDR3 is built from 15 residues. Here the CDR3 reads CASTTPPGKRDEQYF. CDR3 bases: TGTGCCAGCACCACGCCGCCAGGGAAGAGGGACGAGCAGTACTTC.

This clonotype was detected many times. This sequence joins TRBV27 and TRBJ1-5; D ambiguous. This CDR3 is built from 14 residues. Trimming pared 1 base from V and 1 base from J, leaving 5 bases between. Germline assignment: CDR1 MNHEY and CDR2 SMNVEV (reference sequence). This CDR3 reads CASSLFGSNQPQHF. The CDR3 DNA reads as TGTGCCAGCAGTTTATTTGGCAGCAATCAGCCCCAGCATTTT.